The entry below gives a single T cell receptor (beta chain) sequence along with its context. Its specificity is not known. The data stem from a study of cytomegalovirus exposure and HLA in healthy donors. The study's findings and limits: Reportedly, HLA-A and HLA-B alleles of most subjects were accurately predicted from TCR beta. TCR beta V- and J-gene trimming was later associated with a missense DCLRE1C variant.

Both 60 Vbeta primers and 13 Jbeta primers went into the PCR. TCRdb's table, derived via immunoSEQ multiplex PCR, lists solely in-frame clones and lacks some. The table has a few hundred thousand clones, about nine tenths seen once. The sequenced material came from PBMCs. The clonotype was recovered from a girl aged 2-15 years in good health and CMV-seronegative.

CDR3 amino acids: CASSLGTNYEQYF. The CDR3 coding sequence is TGTGCCAGCAGCCTAGGGACAAACTACGAGCAGTACTTC. V usage is TRBV11-2 and J usage is TRBJ2-7, with D possibly TRBD1 on 6 matching bases. The CDR3 sequence is 13 residues long. V was trimmed by 5 bases and J by 3 bases, leaving 11 bases between them. Germline CDR1 and CDR2: SGHAT and FQNNGV. The full variable domain, completed using reference TRBV11-2 and TRBJ2-7, is EAGVAQSPRYKIIEKRQSVAFWCNPISGHATLYWYQQILGQGPKLLIQFQNNGVVDDSQLPKDRFSAERLKGVDSTLKIQPAKLEDSAVYLCASSLGTNYEQYFGPGTRLTVT.